The 25 T cell receptor beta chains listed next were all sequenced from one sample in a study of beta chain features in type 1 diabetes. Points from the study as a whole: Type 1 diabetes patients had TCRB CDR3s that were shorter (moderately but significantly so) in all four CD4+ subsets.

Antigens of these TCRs are unknown. The study reverse transcribed the entire isolated RNA, so it sequenced expressed TCRB transcripts. TCRdb's table, derived via immunoSEQ multiplex PCR, lists solely in-frame clones and lacks some. The sample yields about 650,000 clones, about an eighth seen once. The sequenced material came from naive CD4+ T cells from blood. These receptors were collected from a man between 25 and 39 years old with type 1 diabetes.

This clone was seen only a few times. J is TRBJ2-3 and V is TRBV11-2; 7 nucleotides match TRBD1. The CDR3 covers 16 residues. Unmatched junction bases numbered 11, after V lost 2 bases and J lost 6 bases. Germline V CDR1 and CDR2: SGHAT, FQNNGV. The CDR3 here is CASSLSPTGWVDTQYF. The CDR3 DNA reads as TGTGCCAGCAGCTTATCACCGACAGGGTGGGTCGATACGCAGTATTTT.

This clone was detected only a few times. The chain joins TRBV29-1 to TRBJ1-1; D unresolved. CDR3 size: 12 residues. CDR1 and CDR2 from the germline V gene are SQVTM and ANQGSEA. V was cut by 3 bases and J by 1 base, with 6 bases left in between. This chain's CDR3 is CSVERWNTEAFF. For the CDR3, the DNA is TGCAGCGTTGAGCGATGGAACACTGAAGCTTTCTTT.

This clone was counted a few times. The sample carries other DNA sequences with the same CDR3. V and J are TRBV30 and TRBJ1-5; D not certain. The germline gives CDR1 GTSNPN, CDR2 SVGIG (reference sequence). Trimming took off 0 bases at V and 5 bases at J, with 8 bases between the two ends. The CDR3 sequence is 13 residues long. The CDR3 loop is CAWSVLGDQPQHF. The CDR3 DNA sequence: TGTGCCTGGAGTGTACTGGGCGATCAGCCCCAGCATTTT.

This chain joins TRBV6-5 and TRBJ1-1; 7 bases match TRBD1. Germline assignment: CDR1 MNHEY and CDR2 SVGAGI. There are 13 residues in the CDR3. The V gene end was trimmed by 6 bases and the J gene end by 6 bases; junction bases not matched to a gene: 7. CDR3 in amino acids: CASRGTVNSEAFF. The DNA of the CDR3 is TGTGCCAGCAGAGGGACAGTTAACTCTGAAGCTTTCTTT.

The rearrangement uses TRBV27 and TRBJ2-3; 10 nucleotides line up with TRBD1. Germline V gene data show CDR1 as MNHEY and CDR2 as SMNVEV (reference sequence). The CDR3 is 16 amino acids. V shed 3 bases, J shed 3 bases, and the junction held 6 bases outside the gene matches. The CDR3 loop reads CASSFETGGRTDTQYF. In nucleotides, the CDR3 is TGTGCCAGCAGTTTTGAGACAGGGGGCAGGACAGATACGCAGTATTTT.

This clone was picked up many times. The DNA of the CDR3 is TGTGCCAGCAAACAGGGATTGAACACTGAAGCTTTCTTT. This encodes CASKQGLNTEAFF. V is TRBV14 and J is TRBJ1-1; D may be TRBD1 (6 bases). CDR1 and CDR2 (germline): SGHDN, FVKESK. This CDR3 region has 13 residues. V dropped 7 bases and J dropped 0 bases, with 9 bases sitting between them.

This clone showed up just a few times. J is TRBJ2-5 and V is TRBV29-1; 7 bases align to TRBD1. With the DNA end fitting TRBJ2-7 better, the J assignment may be wrong. CDR3 length: 12 amino acids. CDR1 SQVTM and CDR2 ANQGSEA come from the germline V gene. This CDR3 is CSVGKGGDEQYF. The CDR3, as DNA: TGCAGCGTTGGAAAAGGGGGCGACGAGCAGTACTTC.

The V call is TRBV20-1, the J call TRBJ2-3; D unresolved. The germline CDR1 and CDR2 sequences are DFQATT and SNEGSKA (reference sequence). The length of the CDR3 is 11 residues. V lost 3 bases and J 2 bases, leaving 3 bases between the germline ends. The CDR3 spells CSASHTDTQYF. The CDR3, as DNA: TGCAGTGCTAGTCACACAGATACGCAGTATTTT.

This clone was picked up a small number of times. V and J are TRBV6-5 and TRBJ2-7; 8 bases match TRBD1. V gave up 2 bases and J gave up 3 bases; unmatched junction bases: 6. Looked up from germline, CDR1 is MNHEY and CDR2 is SVGAGI. CDR3 size: 15 residues. The CDR3 spells CASSYGTGSIYEQYF. CDR3 coding DNA: TGTGCCAGCAGTTACGGGACAGGCAGTATCTACGAGCAGTACTTC.

This clone has just a few counts. J is TRBJ2-1 and V is TRBV4-3; 10 bases are shared with TRBD1. This CDR3 comprises 16 residues. The junction had 2 bases not matched to a gene; V was cut back by 0 bases and J by 3 bases. CDR1 is LGHNA, CDR2 YSLEER, per germline. The CDR3 sequence: CASSQEGTGDYNEQFF. The CDR3 DNA follows: TGCGCCAGCAGCCAAGAAGGGACAGGGGACTACAATGAGCAGTTCTTC.

The chain recombines TRBV5-1 with TRBJ2-6; D remains ambiguous. In germline, CDR1 is SGHRS, CDR2 YFSETQ. CDR3 length equals 15 residues. V lost 9 bases, J lost 0 bases, and 13 bases lay in between. The CDR3 region has the DNA TGCGCCACCCAGAATGGGGACTCTGGGGCCAACGTCCTGACTTTC. It yields the protein CATQNGDSGANVLTF.

This clone has more than one count but fewer than ten. V is TRBV19 and J is TRBJ2-7; D is possibly TRBD1 (5 bases). This CDR3 spans 15 amino acids. V was trimmed by 6 bases and J by 3 bases, leaving 18 bases between them. Germline CDR1 LNHDA, CDR2 SQIVND (reference sequence). This chain's CDR3 is CASRVDSALIYEQYF. The CDR3, as DNA: TGTGCCAGTAGGGTAGACAGCGCTTTGATCTACGAGCAGTACTTC.

Only a few counts were recorded for this clone. The V and J genes are TRBV10-3 and TRBJ1-2; D not certain. The CDR3 sequence is 11 residues long. V lost 6 bases and J 2 bases, leaving 4 bases between the germline ends. Germline loops: CDR1 ENHRY, CDR2 SYGVKD. The CDR3 spells CAIRENYGYTF. Written as DNA, the CDR3 is TGTGCCATCAGGGAGAACTATGGCTACACCTTC.

This clone was seen a few times. The chain joins TRBV7-9 to TRBJ1-2, with a tentative D call TRBD1 (6 bases). The germline V and J ends were trimmed by 4 bases and 4 bases, with 16 bases remaining between them. Germline V CDR1 and CDR2: SEHNR, FQNEAQ (reference sequence). The CDR3 sequence is 15 residues long. CDR3 in amino acids: CASSSEAGALYGYTF. The CDR3 bases are TGTGCCAGCAGCTCCGAGGCAGGGGCCCTCTATGGCTACACCTTC.

This clone was detected only a few times. The chain links TRBV5-1 to TRBJ2-3; possibly TRBD2 for D (5 bases). Germline V gene sequence: CDR1 SGHRS, CDR2 YFSETQ. The CDR3 loop spans 16 amino acids. V was clipped by 0 bases and J by 1 base, with 12 bases between them. CDR3 sequence reads: CASSLAGIGRTDTQYF. In DNA form, the CDR3 reads TGCGCCAGCAGCTTGGCGGGGATCGGCCGCACAGATACGCAGTATTTT.

In this sample, this clone turned up a few times. The V and J genes are TRBV10-3 and TRBJ1-1; D gene uncertain. The germline V gene encodes CDR1 ENHRY and CDR2 SYGVKD. V was cut by 7 bases and J by 1 base, with 10 bases left in between. The CDR3 is made up of 13 amino acids. CDR3 region: CAITLYPNTEAFF. DNA for the CDR3: TGTGCCATCACCCTATATCCGAACACTGAAGCTTTCTTT.

This clone has only a few counts. The chain is built from TRBV28 and TRBJ2-7, with 10 bases identical to TRBD2. The germline gives CDR1 MDHEN, CDR2 SYDVKM. The CDR3 loop spans 16 amino acids. Unmatched junction bases numbered 8, after V lost 6 bases and J lost 0 bases. The CDR3 nucleotides read TGTGCCAGCAGCCTAAGAGCGGGGGGGCCCTCCTACGAGCAGTACTTC. This encodes CASSLRAGGPSYEQYF.

The rearrangement uses TRBV7-9 and TRBJ2-7, with D unresolved. V shed 1 base and J shed 6 bases, with 22 bases lying between them. CDR1 is SEHNR and CDR2 is FQNEAQ in the germline V gene (reference sequence). The CDR3 loop spans 17 amino acids. The CDR3 bases are TGTGCCAGCAGCTTAGGTATAGCACGATGGAAGGACGGCGAGCAGTACTTC. Amino acids: CASSLGIARWKDGEQYF.

This clone showed up just a few times. The chain uses TRBV7-3 and TRBJ2-1; possibly TRBD2 for D (5 bases). The germline V gene has CDR1 SGHTA and CDR2 FQGTGA. The CDR3 is 11 amino acids. Between the trimmed V and J ends, which lost 10 bases and 8 bases, there was a span of 12 bases. The CDR3 coding sequence is TGTGCCACCCTCGGGAACGATGAGCAGTTCTTC. Protein: CATLGNDEQFF. The full variable domain, rest sourced from reference TRBV7-3 and TRBJ2-1, is GAGVSQTPSNKVTEKGKYVELRCDPISGHTALYWYRQSLGQGPEFLIYFQGTGAADDSGLPNDRFFAVRPEGSVSTLKIQRTERGDSAVYLCATLGNDEQFFGPGTRLTVL.

This clone turned up a few times. The chain carries TRBV28 and TRBJ2-7; 8 nucleotides match TRBD2. Looked up from germline, CDR1 is MDHEN and CDR2 is SYDVKM. Unmatched junction bases numbered 12, after V lost 8 bases and J lost 0 bases. The CDR3 is 16 residues long. As DNA, the CDR3 is TGTGCCAGCGTACGGGCCTCAGCGGGGGACTCCTACGAGCAGTACTTC. Translation: CASVRASAGDSYEQYF.

This clone has more than one count but fewer than ten. This sequence joins TRBV30 and TRBJ1-5; the D is unclear. Trimming removed 5 bases from V and 5 bases from J, with 13 bases in between. From germline, CDR1 is GTSNPN and CDR2 SVGIG (reference sequence). The CDR3 consists of 13 residues. CDR3 in DNA: TGTGCCTGGGGTAGAGGAGGCGATCAGCCCCAGCATTTT. Translation: CAWGRGGDQPQHF. Drawing the rest from reference TRBV30 and TRBJ1-5, the complete variable domain is SQTIHQWPATLVQPVGSPLSLECTVEGTSNPNLYWYRQAAGRGLQLLFYSVGIGQISSEVPQNLSASRPQDRQFILSSKKLLLSDSGFYLCAWGRGGDQPQHFGDGTRLSIL.

This clone has more than one count but fewer than ten. Other nucleotide sequences from this sample produce the same CDR3. The chain couples TRBV5-1 to TRBJ2-3, with TRBD1 matching 8 bases. Germline values: CDR1 SGHRS, CDR2 YFSETQ. The CDR3 is made up of 14 amino acids. Trimming took 2 bases from V and 3 from J; bases not matched to a gene: 2. CDR3 amino acids: CASSFGQGTDTQYF. The CDR3 nucleotides are TGCGCCAGCAGCTTTGGACAGGGAACAGATACGCAGTATTTT. The complete variable domain, with remaining parts taken from reference TRBV5-1 and TRBJ2-3, reads KAGVTQTPRYLIKTRGQQVTLSCSPISGHRSVSWYQQTPGQGLQFLFEYFSETQRNKGNFPGRFSGRQFSNSRSEMNVSTLELGDSALYLCASSFGQGTDTQYFGPGTRLTVL.

There are a few counts of this clone. V and J are TRBV5-1 and TRBJ2-7; D gene ambiguous. The CDR3 runs to 12 residues. With 0 bases removed from V and 4 bases from J, the gap between germline ends came to 5 bases. Germline V gene sequence: CDR1 SGHRS, CDR2 YFSETQ. CDR3 nucleotide sequence: TGCGCCAGCAGCTTGGATATGTACGAGCAGTACTTC. Protein product: CASSLDMYEQYF.

This clone was observed a handful of times. V is TRBV19 and J is TRBJ1-2; 10 bases align to TRBD1. V gave up 6 bases and J gave up 6 bases; unmatched junction bases: 10. Germline CDR1 is LNHDA and CDR2 is SQIVND (reference sequence). CDR3 length equals 15 residues. The CDR3 DNA is TGTGCCAGTAGGGGGACAGGGGCGAACGGTCATGGCTACACCTTC. Protein product: CASRGTGANGHGYTF.

This clone was found a few times. V usage is TRBV5-4 and J usage is TRBJ2-3, with 10 nucleotides matching TRBD2. Germline V CDR1 and CDR2: SGHNT, YYREEE (reference sequence). V was pared by 4 bases and J by 5 bases, with 16 bases of the junction left unmatched. The CDR3 contains 18 residues. The CDR3 nucleotides read TGTGCCAGCAGCCATGCCGGGGATAGCGGGGGGATAGGAGATACGCAGTATTTT. Translation: CASSHAGDSGGIGDTQYF.